The clone carrying this T cell receptor (beta chain) was picked up a small number of times. Antigen unknown. The sample comes from a study of T cell repertoires in cytomegalovirus infection. Study background: HLA-C-restricted CMV epitopes, recently identified, and well-studied HLA-B-restricted ones were used by the study. CMV infection together with matching HLA type was indicated by public TCR beta signatures. Study-level points and caveats: Cumulative frequency of public TCR beta families picked out carriers of CMV plus the relevant HLA. What dominated the ex vivo response were HLA-C-restricted CMV-specific TCR beta clonotypes.

The CDR3 has 14 amino acids. The germline gives CDR1 MNHEY, CDR2 SMNVEV (reference sequence). V lost 2 bases and J lost 5; bases outside the gene matches: 4. TCRdb reprocessed the reads with MiXCR, giving one entry per CDR3 protein. The sample shows about 920,000 distinct CDR3 sequences, 31% of them seen only once. This specimen consisted of cultured CD8+ T cells from PBMCs, obtained from culture after CMV antigen stimulation. This rearrangement joins TRBV27 to TRBJ2-5, with 8 bases matching TRBD1. This clonotype originated in a human donor in good health (CMV status not recorded). Some clones in this sample may be carry-over from other donors' samples. The CDR3: CASSLMTGDETQYF. The CDR3 DNA sequence: TGTGCCAGCAGTTTAATGACAGGGGATGAGACCCAGTACTTC.